This record looks at one TCR beta chain sequence and its context. Its antigen is unidentified. Assay: immunoSEQ multiplex PCR; the TCRdb copy retains only in-frame clones and omits some. The sample has more than 20,000 clones; approximately 77% are singletons. This sample was taken from a study of PD-1 blockade in classical Hodgkin lymphoma. Findings and limits, study-wide: The study found that TCR diversity rose significantly by C4D1 in CD4+ but not CD8+ cells. Why repertoires differed is undefined; disease activity or prior therapy possibly contributed.

Germline V gene data show CDR1 as MDHEN and CDR2 as SYDVKM. There are 16 residues in the CDR3. Trimming removed 6 bases at V and 3 bases at J, with 15 bases between. Time point: cycle 4 day 1 (C4D1), after more than five weeks of nivolumab. In every patient, relapse followed autologous stem cell transplantation, while exposure to brentuximab vedotin differed. The V and J genes are TRBV28 and TRBJ1-6; no firm D call. The sequencing here drew on peripheral blood mononuclear cells (PBMCs), taken before the fourth cycle of nivolumab. This clonotype originated in a human donor with classical Hodgkin lymphoma. CDR3 DNA: TGTGCCAGCAGGGAAGGACGGAATTACTATAATTCACCCCTCCACTTT. It translates to CASREGRNYYNSPLHF.